This passage covers 26 T cell receptor beta chains from one sample sequenced in a study of beta chain features in type 1 diabetes. Their antigens are not known. Expressed TCRB transcripts were sequenced, since all the RNA that had been isolated was reverse transcribed. Repertoires were generated with immunoSEQ multiplex PCR, while TCRdb's copy carries only in-frame clones and drops some. The sample lists hundreds of thousands of clones; around 13% were seen once. Points from the study as a whole: When Type 1 diabetes patients were examined, their TCRB CDR3s proved moderately but significantly shorter in all four CD4+ subsets.

What was sequenced was naive CD4+ T cells from blood. These receptors all come from a woman between 18 and 30 years old with type 1 diabetes.

In this sample, this clone turned up a few times. The chain links TRBV18 to TRBJ2-7; 8 bases line up with TRBD1. Losses at the gene ends were 4 bases for V and 0 bases for J; bases not matched to a gene: 8. In germline, CDR1 is KGHSH, CDR2 LQKENI. The CDR3 has 16 amino acids. For the CDR3, the DNA is TGTGCCAGCTCACAGAGGACAGGGCCGTACTCCTACGAGCAGTACTTC. Translating gives CASSQRTGPYSYEQYF.

This clone was seen only a few times. The chain carries TRBV9 and TRBJ2-1; no reliable D call. This CDR3 has 14 residues. Trimming stripped 4 bases from V and 4 bases from J, with 12 bases between. Per the germline V gene, CDR1 is SGDLS and CDR2 is YYNGEE. DNA for the CDR3: TGTGCCAGCAGCCTAGGAGATAAATACAATGAGCAGTTCTTC. As protein: CASSLGDKYNEQFF. Filled out from reference TRBV9 and TRBJ2-1, the complete variable domain reads DSGVTQTPKHLITATGQRVTLRCSPRSGDLSVYWYQQSLDQGLQFLIQYYNGEERAKGNILERFSAQQFPDLHSELNLSSLELGDSALYFCASSLGDKYNEQFFGPGTRLTVL.

The gene calls are TRBV29-1 and TRBJ1-5; tentatively, D is TRBD1 (6 bases). Between the trimmed V and J ends, which lost 4 bases and 7 bases, there was a span of 14 bases. This CDR3 contains 13 residues. Looked up from germline, CDR1 is SQVTM and CDR2 is ANQGSEA. Written as DNA, the CDR3 is TGCAGCGTTGGCGGGGGCGCGGGGCAGCCCCAGCATTTT. This gives the protein CSVGGGAGQPQHF.

The sample holds a few counts of this clone. The chain uses TRBV9 and TRBJ2-7, with no clear D. The V end lost 0 bases, the J end lost 9 bases, and 16 bases lay between the germline ends. Germline V gene lookup returns CDR1 SGDLS and CDR2 YYNGEE. The CDR3 sequence is 14 residues long. The CDR3 DNA follows: TGTGCCAGCAGCGTAGATCAGGTCACCCTGGGGCAGTACTTC. Amino acids: CASSVDQVTLGQYF.

In its sample, this clone was seen a few times. This CDR3 fails to terminate in the conserved phenylalanine or tryptophan, so it likely reflects a read error. V gene TRBV4-3 combines with J gene TRBJ1-1; 9 bases fit TRBD1. The DNA end lines up better with TRBJ1-6; the J call may be wrong. The V gene's germline CDR1 is LGHNA and CDR2 YSLEER. This CDR3 spans 14 amino acids. The CDR3 sequence is CASSQDRDRGALHL. The CDR3 DNA follows: TGCGCCAGCAGCCAAGATCGAGACAGGGGGGCCCTCCACCTT.

This clone showed up just a few times. This rearrangement joins TRBV10-3 to TRBJ1-2; D is unresolved. Germline values: CDR1 ENHRY, CDR2 SYGVKD. Trimming took off 4 bases at V and 7 bases at J, with 10 bases between the two ends. The CDR3 sequence is 12 residues long. CDR3 sequence (DNA): TGTGCCATCAGTGGTGGGGAGACTGGCTACACCTTC. Encoded protein: CAISGGETGYTF.

This clone was detected only a few times. The chain combines TRBV7-2 with TRBJ2-1, with a tentative D call TRBD1 (6 bases). V gave up 0 bases and J gave up 4 bases, with 10 bases separating them. This CDR3 region has 15 residues. Germline CDR1 and CDR2: SGHTA and FQGNSA. In DNA, the CDR3 is TGTGCCAGCAGCTTAGCTCCTAGGGGGTACAATGAGCAGTTCTTC. This gives the protein CASSLAPRGYNEQFF.

This clone was observed a handful of times. This chain uses TRBV10-3 with TRBJ2-3; D call uncertain. The ends were cut back, 6 bases at V and 2 bases at J, with 12 bases in the middle. CDR3 length equals 14 residues. Germline CDR1 is ENHRY and CDR2 is SYGVKD. The CDR3 spells CAIRGQAITDTQYF. The CDR3, as DNA: TGTGCCATCAGAGGCCAGGCCATCACAGATACGCAGTATTTT.

The chain carries TRBV4-3 and TRBJ2-2; 10 nucleotides align to TRBD2. The CDR3 consists of 16 residues. The trim removed 5 bases at V and 7 bases at J, leaving 10 bases unmatched. Germline V CDR1 and CDR2: LGHNA, YSLEER. The CDR3 sequence: CASSTAASGGFGELFF. In nucleotides, the CDR3 is TGCGCCAGCAGCACAGCGGCTAGCGGGGGATTCGGGGAGCTGTTTTTT.

V and J are TRBV14 and TRBJ2-1, with D unresolved. CDR1 and CDR2 (germline): SGHDN, FVKESK. The CDR3 is made up of 11 amino acids. V was pared by 1 base and J by 14 bases, with 9 bases between. CDR3 nucleotides: TGTGCCAGCAGCCAAGGGCCTGCGGAGTTCTTC. Translating gives CASSQGPAEFF.

This chain uses TRBV4-2 with TRBJ2-7; perhaps TRBD2 as D (6 bases). Trimming took off 2 bases at V and 6 bases at J, with 14 bases between the two ends. The CDR3 is 14 residues long. The V gene's germline CDR1 is LGHNA and CDR2 YNFKEQ. CDR3 coding DNA: TGTGCCAGCAGCCAAAAAGGGGACTGGGGCGAGCAGTACTTC. This sequence encodes CASSQKGDWGEQYF.

In this sample, this clone turned up a few times. The chain combines TRBV7-2 with TRBJ2-3; D is uncertain. From germline, CDR1 is SGHTA and CDR2 FQGNSA. V lost 5 bases, J lost 2 bases, and 14 bases lay in between. The CDR3 is 15 residues long. CDR3 sequence reads: CASSPVMADTDTQYF. CDR3 in DNA: TGTGCCAGCAGCCCCGTCATGGCGGACACAGATACGCAGTATTTT.

As to this clone: Other DNA sequences in the same sample also yield this CDR3. The chain has TRBV18 and TRBJ1-2; 9 positions agree with TRBD1. This CDR3 region has 14 residues. Germline V gene data show CDR1 as KGHSH and CDR2 as LQKENI. The V and J ends lost 2 bases and 2 bases, in that order; junction bases with no gene match: 0. The CDR3: CASSPGQGNYGYTF. CDR3 DNA sequence: TGTGCCAGCTCACCAGGACAGGGGAACTATGGCTACACCTTC.

The rearrangement uses TRBV6-1 and TRBJ2-1; the D gene is possibly TRBD1 (6 bases). Germline lookup yields CDR1 MNHNS and CDR2 SASEGT. The V end lost 6 bases, the J end lost 4 bases, and 13 bases lay between the germline ends. The CDR3 is made up of 14 amino acids. CDR3 amino acids: CASSRYRAYNEQFF. CDR3 DNA sequence: TGTGCCAGCAGCCGATACAGGGCATACAATGAGCAGTTCTTC.

Only a few counts were recorded for this clone. CDR3 residues: CASSLRAGTGFARNTIYF. In nucleotides, the CDR3 is TGTGCCAGCAGCTTACGTGCGGGGACAGGCTTCGCGCGGAACACCATATATTTT. The chain couples TRBV7-9 to TRBJ1-3, with TRBD1 identical over 8 bases. Germline lookup yields CDR1 SEHNR and CDR2 FQNEAQ (reference sequence). The junction had 16 bases not matched to a gene; V was cut back by 2 bases and J by 7 bases. The CDR3 consists of 18 residues.

This clone occurred a few times. V usage is TRBV6-5 and J usage is TRBJ2-2, with TRBD1 matching over 7 bases. Trimming took 7 bases from V and 0 from J; bases not matched to a gene: 5. This CDR3 region has 15 residues. Germline CDR1 MNHEY, CDR2 SVGAGI. The CDR3 protein is CASTQGQSNTGELFF. The CDR3, as DNA: TGTGCCAGCACCCAGGGACAGTCGAACACCGGGGAGCTGTTTTTT.

This clone appeared a few times. This chain uses TRBV2 with TRBJ2-7; no definite D call. The CDR3 runs to 13 residues. V dropped 7 bases and J dropped 0 bases, with 10 bases sitting between them. CDR1 and CDR2 from the germline V gene are SNHLY and FYNNEI. The CDR3 bases are TGTGCCAGCAAGCAGGAATACTCCTACGAGCAGTACTTC. It translates to CASKQEYSYEQYF.

In this sample, this clone turned up a few times. The chain links TRBV25-1 to TRBJ2-5; maybe TRBD2 (5 bases). Germline V gene sequence: CDR1 MGHDK, CDR2 SYGVNS. The V and J ends lost 0 bases and 5 bases respectively, with 10 bases between them. This CDR3 is built from 14 residues. CDR3 sequence (DNA): TGTGCCAGCAGTGAATACGGGGTAGGGGAGACCCAGTACTTC. The encoded protein is CASSEYGVGETQYF.

This clone was detected a few times. This sequence joins TRBV4-3 and TRBJ1-2; 9 nucleotides match TRBD1. This CDR3 spans 16 amino acids. Trimming at V came to 0 bases and at J to 2 bases, leaving 4 bases not matched to a gene. CDR1 and CDR2 from the germline V gene are LGHNA and YSLEER. The CDR3 here is CASSQDSTGGNYGYTF. In nucleotides, the CDR3 is TGCGCCAGCAGCCAAGATTCGACAGGGGGGAACTATGGCTACACCTTC.

V usage is TRBV18 and J usage is TRBJ2-3; 9 nucleotides agree with TRBD2. Trimming removed 1 base from V and 1 base from J; junction bases left unmatched: 3. The CDR3 loop spans 16 amino acids. From germline, CDR1 is KGHSH and CDR2 LQKENI. The CDR3 coding sequence is TGTGCCAGCTCACCACTGCGCGGGGGGGGCACAGATACGCAGTATTTT. Its translation is CASSPLRGGGTDTQYF.

The chain has TRBV9 and TRBJ1-2, with D perhaps matching TRBD1 (5 bases). V lost 4 bases and J 8 bases, leaving 18 bases between the germline ends. CDR1 and CDR2 from the germline V gene are SGDLS and YYNGEE. This CDR3 contains 14 residues. CDR3 sequence reads: CASSPRGGDGGYTF. The CDR3 coding sequence is TGTGCCAGCAGCCCCCGAGGAGGGGATGGGGGCTACACCTTC.

This clone was picked up a small number of times. This rearrangement joins TRBV7-6 to TRBJ2-7, with D perhaps matching TRBD2 (5 bases). The CDR3 extends over 15 amino acids. The V gene's germline CDR1 is SGHVS and CDR2 FNYEAQ. V was trimmed by 0 bases and J by 1 base, leaving 10 bases between them. The CDR3 sequence is CASSLAVGSSYEQYF. The CDR3 DNA follows: TGTGCCAGCAGCTTAGCGGTGGGGAGTTCCTACGAGCAGTACTTC.

CDR3 in amino acids: CASSVEGTGASPLHF. The CDR3 DNA is TGTGCCAGCAGCGTAGAAGGGACAGGGGCTTCACCCCTCCACTTT. This sequence joins TRBV9 and TRBJ1-6; 10 nucleotides align to TRBD1. Per the germline V gene, CDR1 is SGDLS and CDR2 is YYNGEE. This CDR3 region has 15 residues. Trimming took 0 bases from V and 9 from J; bases not matched to a gene: 3.

This clone showed up just a few times. The chain combines TRBV7-2 with TRBJ2-5; 9 bases are shared with TRBD2. Losses at the gene ends were 6 bases for V and 2 bases for J; bases not matched to a gene: 10. CDR1 and CDR2 (germline): SGHTA, FQGNSA. This CDR3 spans 16 amino acids. CDR3 protein: CASSLWRGGPQETQYF. CDR3 DNA sequence: TGTGCCAGCAGTCTTTGGCGGGGGGGGCCACAAGAGACCCAGTACTTC. Filled out from reference TRBV7-2 and TRBJ2-5, the complete variable domain reads GAGVSQSPSNKVTEKGKDVELRCDPISGHTALYWYRQSLGQGLEFLIYFQGNSAPDKSGLPSDRFSAERTGGSVSTLTIQRTQQEDSAVYLCASSLWRGGPQETQYFGPGTRLLVL.

This clone has only a few counts. In nucleotides, the CDR3 is TGTGCCAGCAGTCCGGGACAGGCATTCTACGAGCAGTACTTC. It yields the protein CASSPGQAFYEQYF. The V call is TRBV28, the J call TRBJ2-7, with 8 bases lining up with TRBD1. The CDR3 contains 14 residues. The germline V gene encodes CDR1 MDHEN and CDR2 SYDVKM. Unmatched junction bases numbered 6, after V lost 5 bases and J lost 3 bases.

The chain links TRBV7-2 to TRBJ2-3; a weak D match, TRBD2 (5 bases). The CDR3 spans 16 residues. The germline V gene has CDR1 SGHTA and CDR2 FQGNSA. The V end was cut by 6 bases, the J end by 2 bases, with 18 bases between. CDR3 sequence reads: CASRLRATLPTDTQYF. CDR3 DNA: TGTGCCAGCAGGTTGAGGGCTACCCTACCCACAGATACGCAGTATTTT.